The 12 T cell receptor beta chains below come from one sample, sequenced in a study of CXCR3-negative and CXCR3-positive naive CD8 T cells. UMI-tagged TRB cDNA libraries were built via 5' RACE. After re-calling the 5' RACE reads, TCRdb lists one entry per CDR3 protein, DNA absent. The table lists around 90,000 distinct CDR3 sequences. Sequencing was done on a sample of naive CXCR3- CD8+ T cells from blood. Subset specified: CD45RO-CCR7+CD27+CD95- naive CD8+ T cells lacking CXCR3 (TNR3-). All receptors come from a human donor in good health. Some clones in this sample may be carry-over from other donors' samples.

This sequence joins TRBV14 and TRBJ1-6. This CDR3 comprises 16 residues. The V gene's germline CDR1 is SGHDN and CDR2 FVKESK. CDR3 amino acids: CASSSTSSSYNSPLHF.

The genes are TRBV14 and TRBJ2-7. Germline CDR1 reads SGHDN; CDR2 reads FVKESK. The CDR3 has 12 amino acids. CDR3 protein: CASSRTFYEQYF.

This chain connects TRBV28 to TRBJ2-1; lacking DNA, the TRBD2 call made by TCRdb goes unchecked. This CDR3 contains 13 residues. The germline CDR1 and CDR2 sequences are MDHEN and SYDVKM. CDR3 amino acids: CASSLGTLNEQFF. The complete variable domain, with remaining parts taken from reference TRBV28 and TRBJ2-1, reads DVKVTQSSRYLVKRTGEKVFLECVQDMDHENMFWYRQDPGLGLRLIYFSYDVKMKEKGDIPEGYSVSREKKERFSLILESASTNQTSMYLCASSLGTLNEQFFGPGTRLTVL.

The chain carries TRBV29-1 and TRBJ2-2. Germline CDR1 is SQVTM and CDR2 is ANQGSEA. This CDR3 spans 11 amino acids. CDR3 loop: CSAGFGGELFF.

V usage is TRBV20-1 and J usage is TRBJ2-3; the TRBD1 assignment by TCRdb is unverifiable without DNA. CDR1 is DFQATT and CDR2 is SNEGSKA in the germline V gene (reference sequence). The CDR3 has 17 amino acids. CDR3 region: CSARDPEDRKSTDTQYF.

The V and J genes are TRBV5-1 and TRBJ2-1; TCRdb's D gene call, TRBD2, goes unchecked for lack of DNA. Germline CDR1 and CDR2: SGHRS and YFSETQ. The CDR3 loop spans 15 amino acids. CDR3: CASSFRDYSYNEQFF. Drawing the rest from reference TRBV5-1 and TRBJ2-1, the complete variable domain is KAGVTQTPRYLIKTRGQQVTLSCSPISGHRSVSWYQQTPGQGLQFLFEYFSETQRNKGNFPGRFSGRQFSNSRSEMNVSTLELGDSALYLCASSFRDYSYNEQFFGPGTRLTVL.

This chain uses TRBV19 with TRBJ2-7. The length of the CDR3 is 11 residues. Germline V gene sequence: CDR1 LNHDA, CDR2 SQIVND (reference sequence). CDR3 sequence reads: CASIDGTGQYF.

This chain joins TRBV29-1 and TRBJ2-3. The CDR3 runs to 14 residues. The germline CDR1 and CDR2 sequences are SQVTM and ANQGSEA. The CDR3: CSARRPDATDTQYF.

The chain couples TRBV5-1 to TRBJ1-1; the TCRdb D gene call, TRBD1, has no DNA to confirm it. Germline loops: CDR1 SGHRS, CDR2 YFSETQ. This CDR3 contains 15 residues. The chain's CDR3 is CASTVQSGTAAGAFF.

The J gene is TRBJ2-7, the V gene TRBV15. The CDR3 is 15 amino acids. Germline loops: CDR1 LNHNV, CDR2 YYDKDF (reference sequence). The CDR3 loop is CATSRDRVATNEQYF.

The chain employs TRBV6-2 or TRBV6-3 and TRBJ2-7; the TCRdb call, TRBD1, lacks DNA for checking. This CDR3 spans 14 amino acids. The V gene's germline CDR1 is MNHEY and CDR2 SVGEGT. The CDR3 sequence is CASSFGQGPYEQYF.

The V gene is TRBV5-6, the J gene TRBJ2-1; no DNA is available, so the TRBD1 call from TCRdb remains unchecked. The CDR3 loop spans 13 amino acids. Per the germline V gene, CDR1 is SGHDT and CDR2 is YYEEEE. Here the CDR3 reads CASSLGQYNEQFF.